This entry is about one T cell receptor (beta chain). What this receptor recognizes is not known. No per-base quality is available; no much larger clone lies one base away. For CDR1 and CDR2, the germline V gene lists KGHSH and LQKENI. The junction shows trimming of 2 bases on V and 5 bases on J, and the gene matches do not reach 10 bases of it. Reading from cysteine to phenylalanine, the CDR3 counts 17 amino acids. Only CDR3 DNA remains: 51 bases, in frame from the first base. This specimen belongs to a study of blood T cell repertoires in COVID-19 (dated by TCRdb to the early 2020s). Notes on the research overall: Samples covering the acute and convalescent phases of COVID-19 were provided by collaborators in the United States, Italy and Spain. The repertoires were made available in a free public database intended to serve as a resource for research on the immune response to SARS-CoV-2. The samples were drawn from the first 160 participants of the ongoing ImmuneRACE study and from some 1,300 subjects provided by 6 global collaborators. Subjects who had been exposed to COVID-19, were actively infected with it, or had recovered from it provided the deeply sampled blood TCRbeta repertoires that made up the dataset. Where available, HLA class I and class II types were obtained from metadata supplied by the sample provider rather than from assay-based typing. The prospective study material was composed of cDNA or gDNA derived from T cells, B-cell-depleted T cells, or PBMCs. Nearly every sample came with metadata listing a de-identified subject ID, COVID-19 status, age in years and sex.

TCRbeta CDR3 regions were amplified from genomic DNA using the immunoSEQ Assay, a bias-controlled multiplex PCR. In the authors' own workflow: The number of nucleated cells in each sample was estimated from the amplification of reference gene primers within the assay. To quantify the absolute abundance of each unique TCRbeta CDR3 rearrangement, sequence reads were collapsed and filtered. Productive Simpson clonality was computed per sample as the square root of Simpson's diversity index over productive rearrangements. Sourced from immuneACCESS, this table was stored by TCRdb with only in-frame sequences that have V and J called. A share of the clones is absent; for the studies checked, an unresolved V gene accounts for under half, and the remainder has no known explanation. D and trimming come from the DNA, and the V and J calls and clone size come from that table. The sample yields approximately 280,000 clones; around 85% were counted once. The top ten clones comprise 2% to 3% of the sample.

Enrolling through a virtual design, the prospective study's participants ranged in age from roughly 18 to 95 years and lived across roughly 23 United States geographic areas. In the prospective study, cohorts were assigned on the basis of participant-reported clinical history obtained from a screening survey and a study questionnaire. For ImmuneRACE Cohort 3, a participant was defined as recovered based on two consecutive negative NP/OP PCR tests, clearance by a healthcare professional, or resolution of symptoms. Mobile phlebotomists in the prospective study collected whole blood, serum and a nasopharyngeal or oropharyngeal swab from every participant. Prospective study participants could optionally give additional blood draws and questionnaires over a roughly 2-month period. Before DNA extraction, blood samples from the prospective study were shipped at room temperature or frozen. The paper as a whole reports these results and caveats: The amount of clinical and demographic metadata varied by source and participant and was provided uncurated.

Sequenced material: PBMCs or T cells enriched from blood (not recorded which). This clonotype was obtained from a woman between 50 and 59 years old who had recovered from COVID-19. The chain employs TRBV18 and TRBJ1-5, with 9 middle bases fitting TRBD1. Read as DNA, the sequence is TGTGCCAGCTCACCATTAGCAGGCGGGACAGGGCATCAGCCCCAGCATTTT. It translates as CASSPLAGGTGHQPQHF.